The T cell receptor beta chain under discussion was sequenced for a study of T cells in Graves' hyperthyroidism and ophthalmopathy. Study summary: Peripheral blood collection took place at initial diagnosis, before any treatment. Findings and caveats of the study: Most thyroid clonotypes expanded above 0.001 appeared in blood too.

Amplification targeted TCR beta CDR3 regions from RNA transcripts. Initially, a first-round RT-PCR of the TCR CDR3 employed the HTBI primer set. Using its own MiXCR run on the multiplex PCR reads, TCRdb lists one record per CDR3 protein. This table has 500,000 to 650,000 distinct CDR3 sequences, about a sixth appearing once. CDR1 is DFQATT, CDR2 SNEGSKA, per germline (reference sequence). The germline V and J ends were trimmed by 2 bases and 7 bases, with 11 bases remaining between them. This CDR3 contains 13 residues. On this clonotype: Its target is unknown.

Sequencing was done on a sample of blood. The clonotype was recovered from a woman in her late teens or twenties with Graves' ophthalmopathy. The V gene is TRBV20-1, the J gene TRBJ1-4; a weak D match, TRBD1 (5 bases). CDR3 DNA: TGCAGTGCTAGATACGGGGGAGGTGAAAAACTGTTTTTT. This gives the protein CSARYGGGEKLFF.